This TCR beta chain was captured by sequencing in a study of identical twins. Study-wide points: Twin-shared out-of-frame alpha sequences showed excess low generation probability.

TCRdb redid the calling of the 5' RACE reads with MiXCR, one entry per CDR3 protein. The sample carries some 500,000 distinct CDR3 sequences, around an eighth recorded once. This clonotype was observed at least ten times. What it recognizes is unknown. The CDR3 spans 16 residues. Germline V gene sequence: CDR1 SQVTM, CDR2 ANQGSEA. V was pared by 3 bases and J by 0 bases, with 15 bases between. These data were also filed under a second study, of yellow fever vaccine responses in identical twins.

The sample was CD4+ T cells sorted from blood. This rearrangement joins TRBV29-1 to TRBJ1-5, with D possibly being TRBD1 (5 bases). The sequence derives from a woman aged 18-35 years in good health. CDR3 protein: CSVESPRGYSNQPQHF. CDR3 DNA: TGCAGCGTTGAGAGCCCTAGGGGTTATAGCAATCAGCCCCAGCATTTT.